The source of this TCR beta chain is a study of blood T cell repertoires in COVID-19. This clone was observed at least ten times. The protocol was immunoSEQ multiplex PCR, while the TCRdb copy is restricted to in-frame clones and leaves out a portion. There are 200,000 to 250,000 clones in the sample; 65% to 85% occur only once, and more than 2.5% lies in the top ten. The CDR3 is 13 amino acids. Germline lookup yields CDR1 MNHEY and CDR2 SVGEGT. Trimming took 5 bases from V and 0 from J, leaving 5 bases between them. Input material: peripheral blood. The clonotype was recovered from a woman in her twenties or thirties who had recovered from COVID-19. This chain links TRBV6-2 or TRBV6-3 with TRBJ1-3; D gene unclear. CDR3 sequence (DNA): TGTGCCAGCAGTCTACTCTCTGGAAACACCATATATTTT. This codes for CASSLLSGNTIYF.